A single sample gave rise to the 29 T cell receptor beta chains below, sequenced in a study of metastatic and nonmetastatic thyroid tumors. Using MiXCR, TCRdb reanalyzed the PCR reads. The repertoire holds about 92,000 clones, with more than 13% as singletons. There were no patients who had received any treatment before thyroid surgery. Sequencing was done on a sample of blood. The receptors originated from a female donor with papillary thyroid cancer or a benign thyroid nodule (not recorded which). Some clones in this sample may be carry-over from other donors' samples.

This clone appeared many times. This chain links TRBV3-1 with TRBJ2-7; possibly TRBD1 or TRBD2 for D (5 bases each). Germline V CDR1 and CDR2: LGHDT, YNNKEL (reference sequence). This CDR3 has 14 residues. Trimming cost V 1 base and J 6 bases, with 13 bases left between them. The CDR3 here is CASSQGGSGSEQYF. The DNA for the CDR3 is TGTGCCAGCAGCCAAGGGGGGTCCGGGTCCGAGCAGTACTTC.

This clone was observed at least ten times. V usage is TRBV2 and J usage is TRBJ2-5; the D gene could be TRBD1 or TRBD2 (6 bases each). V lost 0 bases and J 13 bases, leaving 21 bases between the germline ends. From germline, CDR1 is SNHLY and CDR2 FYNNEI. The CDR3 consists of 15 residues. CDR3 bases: TGTGCCAGCAGTGAAGCGCGGGGACAAAGCCCAACTTGGTACTTC. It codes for CASSEARGQSPTWYF. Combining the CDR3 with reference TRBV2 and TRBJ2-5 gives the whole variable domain EPEVTQTPSHQVTQMGQEVILRCVPISNHLYFYWYRQILGQKVEFLVSFYNNEISEKSEIFDDQFSVERPDGSNFTLKIRSTKLEDSAMYFCASSEARGQSPTWYFGPGTRLLVL.

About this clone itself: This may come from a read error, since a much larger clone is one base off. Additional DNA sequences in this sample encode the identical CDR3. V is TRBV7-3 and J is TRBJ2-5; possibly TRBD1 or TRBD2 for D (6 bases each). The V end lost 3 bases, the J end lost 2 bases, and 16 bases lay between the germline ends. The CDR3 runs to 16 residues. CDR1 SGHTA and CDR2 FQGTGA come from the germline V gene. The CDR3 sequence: CASSLRAGEVQETQYF. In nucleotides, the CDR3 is TGTGCCAGCAGCTTGCGGGCAGGGGAGGTGCAAGAGACCCAGTACTTC.

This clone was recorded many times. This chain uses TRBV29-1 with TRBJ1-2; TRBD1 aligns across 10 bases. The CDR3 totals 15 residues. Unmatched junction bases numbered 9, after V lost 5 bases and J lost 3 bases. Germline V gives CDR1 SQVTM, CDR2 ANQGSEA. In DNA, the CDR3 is TGCAGCGTTAACGTCCGGGACAGGGGCTACTATGGCTACACCTTC. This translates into CSVNVRDRGYYGYTF.

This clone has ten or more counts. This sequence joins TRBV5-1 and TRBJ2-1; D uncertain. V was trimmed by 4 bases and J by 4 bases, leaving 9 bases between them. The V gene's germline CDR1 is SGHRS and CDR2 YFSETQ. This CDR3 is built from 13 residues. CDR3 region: CASSPLRYNEQFF. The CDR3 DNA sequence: TGCGCCAGCAGCCCCCTCAGGTACAATGAGCAGTTCTTC.

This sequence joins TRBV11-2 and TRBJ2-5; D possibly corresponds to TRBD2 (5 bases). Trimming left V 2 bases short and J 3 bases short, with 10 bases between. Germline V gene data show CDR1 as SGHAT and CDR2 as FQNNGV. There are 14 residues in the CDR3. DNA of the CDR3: TGTGCCAGCAGCTTAATAGCGACTGAAGAGACCCAGTACTTC. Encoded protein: CASSLIATEETQYF.

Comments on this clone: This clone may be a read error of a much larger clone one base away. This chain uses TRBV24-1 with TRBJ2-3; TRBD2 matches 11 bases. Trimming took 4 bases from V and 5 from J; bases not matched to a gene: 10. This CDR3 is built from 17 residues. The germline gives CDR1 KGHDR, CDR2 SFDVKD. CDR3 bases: TGTGCCACCAGTGAGTCTAGCGGGGGGAGCGGCAAAGATACGCAGTATTTT. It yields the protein CATSESSGGSGKDTQYF.

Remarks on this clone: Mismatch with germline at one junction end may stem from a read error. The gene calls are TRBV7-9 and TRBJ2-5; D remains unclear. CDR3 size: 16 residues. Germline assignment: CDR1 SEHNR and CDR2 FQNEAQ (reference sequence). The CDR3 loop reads CASSFPPSAMKETHYF. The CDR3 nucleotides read TGTGCCAGCAGCTTTCCGCCGAGCGCGATGAAAGAGACCCATTACTTC.

The CDR3 nucleotides read TGTGCCAGCAGCTTGGGGAACAGGGGCTCTCTCACAGATACGCAGTATTTT. It translates to CASSLGNRGSLTDTQYF. V and J are TRBV5-4 and TRBJ2-3, with TRBD1 matching over 7 bases. The trim removed 0 bases at V and 2 bases at J, leaving 9 bases unmatched. The CDR3 has 17 residues. Germline values: CDR1 SGHNT, CDR2 YYREEE (reference sequence).

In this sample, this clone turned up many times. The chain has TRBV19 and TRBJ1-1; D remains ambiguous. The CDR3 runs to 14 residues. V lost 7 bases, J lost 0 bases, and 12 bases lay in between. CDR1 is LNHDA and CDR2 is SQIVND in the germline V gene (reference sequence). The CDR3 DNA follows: TGTGCCAGTATGGGGAGAGAATTGAACACTGAAGCTTTCTTT. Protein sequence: CASMGRELNTEAFF. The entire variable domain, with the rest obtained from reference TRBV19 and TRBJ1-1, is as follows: DGGITQSPKYLFRKEGQNVTLSCEQNLNHDAMYWYRQDPGQGLRLIYYSQIVNDFQKGDIAEGYSVSREKKESFPLTVTSAQKNPTAFYLCASMGRELNTEAFFGQGTRLTVV.

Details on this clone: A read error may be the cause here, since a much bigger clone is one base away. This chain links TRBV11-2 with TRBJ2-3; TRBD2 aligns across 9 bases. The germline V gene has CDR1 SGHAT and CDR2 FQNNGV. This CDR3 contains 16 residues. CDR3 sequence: CASSLIGRGGPDKQYF. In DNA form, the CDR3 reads TGTGCCAGCAGCTTAATTGGGCGGGGGGGCCCAGATAAGCAGTATTTT.

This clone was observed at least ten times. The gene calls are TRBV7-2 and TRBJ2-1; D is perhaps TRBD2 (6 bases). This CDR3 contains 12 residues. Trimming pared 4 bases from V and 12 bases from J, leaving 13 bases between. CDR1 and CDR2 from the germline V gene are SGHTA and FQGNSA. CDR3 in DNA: TGTGCCAGCAGCTCTATGGGGAGGAGGCAGTTCTTC. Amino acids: CASSSMGRRQFF. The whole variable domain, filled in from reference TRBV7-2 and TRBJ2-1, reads GAGVSQSPSNKVTEKGKDVELRCDPISGHTALYWYRQSLGQGLEFLIYFQGNSAPDKSGLPSDRFSAERTGGSVSTLTIQRTQQEDSAVYLCASSSMGRRQFFGPGTRLTVL.

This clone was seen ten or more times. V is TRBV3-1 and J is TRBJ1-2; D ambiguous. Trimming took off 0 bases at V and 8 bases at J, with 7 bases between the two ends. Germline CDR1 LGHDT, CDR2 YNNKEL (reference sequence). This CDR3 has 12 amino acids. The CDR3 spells CASSQDVGGYTF. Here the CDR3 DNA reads TGTGCCAGCAGCCAAGATGTCGGGGGCTACACCTTC.

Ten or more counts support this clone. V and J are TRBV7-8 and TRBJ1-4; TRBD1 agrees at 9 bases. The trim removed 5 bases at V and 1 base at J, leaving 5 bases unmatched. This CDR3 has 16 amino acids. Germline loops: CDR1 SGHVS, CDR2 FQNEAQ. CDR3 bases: TGTGCCAGCAGCAACCACAGGGGGCGAACTAATGAAAAACTGTTTTTT. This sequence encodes CASSNHRGRTNEKLFF.

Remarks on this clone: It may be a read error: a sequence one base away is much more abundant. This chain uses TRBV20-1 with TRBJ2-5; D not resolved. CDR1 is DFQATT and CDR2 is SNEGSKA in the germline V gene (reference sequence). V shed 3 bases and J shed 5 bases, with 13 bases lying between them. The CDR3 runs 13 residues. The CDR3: CSASSMSRETQYF. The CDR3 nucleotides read TGCAGTGCTAGCTCAATGTCTCGGGAGACCCAGTACTTC.

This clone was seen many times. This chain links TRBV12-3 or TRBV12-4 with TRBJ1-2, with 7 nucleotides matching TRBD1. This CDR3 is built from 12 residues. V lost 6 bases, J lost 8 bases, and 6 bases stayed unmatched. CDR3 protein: CASSPGGVGYTF. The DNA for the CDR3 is TGTGCCAGCAGCCCAGGGGGTGTAGGCTACACCTTC.

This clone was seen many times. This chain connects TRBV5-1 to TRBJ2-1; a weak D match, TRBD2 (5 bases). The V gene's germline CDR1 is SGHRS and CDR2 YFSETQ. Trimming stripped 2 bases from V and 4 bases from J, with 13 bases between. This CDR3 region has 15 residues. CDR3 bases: TGCGCCAGCAGCTTTGACCCGGGAATGTACAATGAGCAGTTCTTC. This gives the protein CASSFDPGMYNEQFF.

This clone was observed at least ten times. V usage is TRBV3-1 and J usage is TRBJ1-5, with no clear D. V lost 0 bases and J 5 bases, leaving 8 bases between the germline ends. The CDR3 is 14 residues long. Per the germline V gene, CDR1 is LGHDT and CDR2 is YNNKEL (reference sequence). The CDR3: CASSQDQVDQPQHF. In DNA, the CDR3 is TGTGCCAGCAGCCAAGATCAGGTTGATCAGCCCCAGCATTTT.

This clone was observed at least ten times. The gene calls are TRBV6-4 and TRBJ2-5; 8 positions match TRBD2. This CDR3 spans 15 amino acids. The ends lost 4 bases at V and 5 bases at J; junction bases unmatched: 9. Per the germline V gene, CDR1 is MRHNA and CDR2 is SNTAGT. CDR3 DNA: TGTGCCAGCAGTGCCTCCGGGGGGGGGCCGGAGACCCAGTACTTC. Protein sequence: CASSASGGGPETQYF.

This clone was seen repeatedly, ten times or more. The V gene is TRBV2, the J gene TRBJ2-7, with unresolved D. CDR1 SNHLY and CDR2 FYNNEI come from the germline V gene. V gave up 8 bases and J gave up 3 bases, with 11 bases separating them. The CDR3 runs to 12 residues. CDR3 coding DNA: TGTGCCAGCGGGTCGAGAAACTACGAGCAGTACTTC. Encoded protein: CASGSRNYEQYF.

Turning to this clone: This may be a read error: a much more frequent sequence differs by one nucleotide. The CDR3: CASSPGCSPLHF. DNA for the CDR3: TGTGCCAGCAGCCCAGGGTGTTCACCCCTCCACTTT. The chain employs TRBV6-1 and TRBJ1-6, with D possibly being TRBD1 (5 bases). The CDR3 is 12 amino acids. V was shortened by 6 bases and J by 9 bases, with 9 bases between the two germline ends. Germline CDR1 reads MNHNS; CDR2 reads SASEGT.

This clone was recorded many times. The CDR3 sequence: CATSRDGQGRQETQYF. The DNA of the CDR3 is TGTGCCACCAGCAGAGACGGACAGGGTCGGCAAGAGACCCAGTACTTC. The chain joins TRBV15 to TRBJ2-5; 8 nucleotides line up with TRBD1. Germline V gene data show CDR1 as LNHNV and CDR2 as YYDKDF (reference sequence). The CDR3 loop spans 16 amino acids. Trimming cost V 0 bases and J 2 bases; bases outside gene matches: 5.

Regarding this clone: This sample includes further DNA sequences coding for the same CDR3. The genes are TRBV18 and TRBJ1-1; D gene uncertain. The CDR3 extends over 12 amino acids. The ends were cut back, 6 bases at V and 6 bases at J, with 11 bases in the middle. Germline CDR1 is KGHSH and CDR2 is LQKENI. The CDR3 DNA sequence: TGTGCCAGCTCGCCAGGCAAAGCTGAAGCTTTCTTT. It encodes CASSPGKAEAFF.

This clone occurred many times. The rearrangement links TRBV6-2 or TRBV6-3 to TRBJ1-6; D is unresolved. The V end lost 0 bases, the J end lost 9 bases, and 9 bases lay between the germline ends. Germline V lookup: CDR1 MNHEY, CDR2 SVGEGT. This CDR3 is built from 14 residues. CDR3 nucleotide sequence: TGTGCCAGCAGTTACTCGAGTCAGACTTCACCCCTCCACTTT. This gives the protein CASSYSSQTSPLHF.

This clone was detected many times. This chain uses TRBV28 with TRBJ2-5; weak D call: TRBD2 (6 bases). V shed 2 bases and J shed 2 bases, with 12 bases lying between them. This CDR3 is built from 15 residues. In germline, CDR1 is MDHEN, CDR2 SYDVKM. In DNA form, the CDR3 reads TGTGCCAGCAGTTTAGGTGGGGGGATGCAAGAGACCCAGTACTTC. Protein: CASSLGGGMQETQYF. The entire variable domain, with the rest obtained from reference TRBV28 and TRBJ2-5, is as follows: DVKVTQSSRYLVKRTGEKVFLECVQDMDHENMFWYRQDPGLGLRLIYFSYDVKMKEKGDIPEGYSVSREKKERFSLILESASTNQTSMYLCASSLGGGMQETQYFGPGTRLLVL.

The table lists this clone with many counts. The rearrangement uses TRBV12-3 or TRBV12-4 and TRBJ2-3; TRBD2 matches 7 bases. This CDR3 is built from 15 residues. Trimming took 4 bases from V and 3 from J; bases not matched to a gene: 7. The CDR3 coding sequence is TGTGCCAGCAGTTCGAATAGGGGAGGGACAGATACGCAGTATTTT. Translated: CASSSNRGGTDTQYF.

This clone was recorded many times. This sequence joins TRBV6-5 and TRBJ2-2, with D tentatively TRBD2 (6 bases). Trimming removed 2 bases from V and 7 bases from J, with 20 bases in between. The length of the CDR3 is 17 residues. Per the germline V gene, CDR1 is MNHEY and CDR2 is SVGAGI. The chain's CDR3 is CASSYGAGTPFGGELFF. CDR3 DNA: TGTGCCAGCAGTTACGGGGCGGGGACCCCCTTCGGCGGGGAGCTGTTTTTT.

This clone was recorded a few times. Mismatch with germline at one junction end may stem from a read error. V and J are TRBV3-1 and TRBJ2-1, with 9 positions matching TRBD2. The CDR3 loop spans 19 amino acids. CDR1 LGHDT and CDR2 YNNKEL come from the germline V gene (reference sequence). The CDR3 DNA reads TGTGCCAGCAGCCAAGATAGGGCGGGGGGGCCTAGGAGGTACAATGAGCAGTTTTTC. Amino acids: CASSQDRAGGPRRYNEQFF.

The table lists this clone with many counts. The CDR3 spells CASSFNREGGYTF. DNA for the CDR3: TGCGCCAGCAGCTTTAACAGGGAGGGCGGCTACACCTTC. The rearrangement uses TRBV5-1 and TRBJ1-2; D may be TRBD1 (6 bases). Germline values: CDR1 SGHRS, CDR2 YFSETQ. V was cut by 2 bases and J by 8 bases, with 13 bases left in between. The CDR3 runs to 13 residues.